This TCR beta chain was recorded in a study of shared clonotypes between healthy human individuals. As for the study in general: CD4 naive cells filled three plates per donor, CD4 memory three, CD8 naive two and CD8 memory one.

Partitioning of CD4+ cells yielded a CD45RA+ naive subset and a CD45RA-negative memory subset. This CDR3 is 15 amino acids long. With 5 bases clipped from V and 5 bases from J, the junction kept 9 bases outside the gene matches. Looked up from germline, CDR1 is MNHNY and CDR2 is SVGAGI (reference sequence). Original processing notes: As immunoSEQ supplied junction-only sequences (without quality scores), filtering differed. Data came from immunoSEQ multiplex PCR; TCRdb stores just in-frame clones and leaves some out. The V and J calls and clone size are taken from that table; D and trimming were inferred from the DNA. The sample has fewer than 2.5 million clones, 93% seen once; the top ten hold around 0.4%.

The chain joins TRBV6-6 to TRBJ2-5; 9 nucleotides align to TRBD2. This TCR was sampled from a man aged 18 to 29 in good health. Some clones in this sample may be carry-over from other donors' samples. Sequences were obtained from naive CD4+ T cells from PBMCs. Subset reported: CD45RA+ positively selected. The CDR3 loop is CASSPIAGDRETQYF. Here the CDR3 DNA reads TGTGCCAGCAGTCCTATAGCGGGAGATCGTGAGACCCAGTACTTC.